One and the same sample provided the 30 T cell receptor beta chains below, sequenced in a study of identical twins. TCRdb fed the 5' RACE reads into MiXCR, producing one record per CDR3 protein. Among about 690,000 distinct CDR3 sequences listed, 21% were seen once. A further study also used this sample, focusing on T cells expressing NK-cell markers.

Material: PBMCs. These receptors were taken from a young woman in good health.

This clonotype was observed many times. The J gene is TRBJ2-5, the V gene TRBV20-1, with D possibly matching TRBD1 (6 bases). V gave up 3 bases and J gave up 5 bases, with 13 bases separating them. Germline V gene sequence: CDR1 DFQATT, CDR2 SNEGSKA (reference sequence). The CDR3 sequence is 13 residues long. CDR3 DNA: TGCAGTGCTAGCTTCCGTAGGGGGGAGACCCAGTACTTC. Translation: CSASFRRGETQYF.

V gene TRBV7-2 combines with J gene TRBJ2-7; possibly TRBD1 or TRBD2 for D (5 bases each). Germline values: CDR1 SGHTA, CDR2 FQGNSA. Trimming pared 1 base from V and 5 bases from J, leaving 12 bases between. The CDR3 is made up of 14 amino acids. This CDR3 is CASSLDRDPNEQYF. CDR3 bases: TGTGCCAGCAGCTTAGATCGGGACCCAAACGAGCAGTACTTC. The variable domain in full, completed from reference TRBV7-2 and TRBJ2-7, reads GAGVSQSPSNKVTEKGKDVELRCDPISGHTALYWYRQSLGQGLEFLIYFQGNSAPDKSGLPSDRFSAERTGGSVSTLTIQRTQQEDSAVYLCASSLDRDPNEQYFGPGTRLTVT.

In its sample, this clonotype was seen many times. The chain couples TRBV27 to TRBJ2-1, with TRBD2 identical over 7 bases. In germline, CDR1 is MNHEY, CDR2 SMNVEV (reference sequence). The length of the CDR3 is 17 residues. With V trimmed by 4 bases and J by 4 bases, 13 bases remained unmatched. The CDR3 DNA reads TGTGCCAGCAGTTCAATAAGCTCGCGGGGGATTTACAATGAGCAGTTCTTC. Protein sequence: CASSSISSRGIYNEQFF.

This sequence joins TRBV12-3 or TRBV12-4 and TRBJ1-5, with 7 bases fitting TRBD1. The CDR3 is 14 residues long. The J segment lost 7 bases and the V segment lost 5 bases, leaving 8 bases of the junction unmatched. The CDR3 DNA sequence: TGTGCCAGCAGTCCTACAGGGGTGGAACAGCCCCAGCATTTT. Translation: CASSPTGVEQPQHF.

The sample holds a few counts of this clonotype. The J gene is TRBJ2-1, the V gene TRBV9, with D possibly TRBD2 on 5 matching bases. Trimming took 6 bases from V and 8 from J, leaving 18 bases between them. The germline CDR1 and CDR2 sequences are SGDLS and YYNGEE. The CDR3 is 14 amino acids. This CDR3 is CASNRFLAPDEQFF. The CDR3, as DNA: TGTGCCAGCAATAGGTTTCTAGCCCCCGATGAGCAGTTCTTC.

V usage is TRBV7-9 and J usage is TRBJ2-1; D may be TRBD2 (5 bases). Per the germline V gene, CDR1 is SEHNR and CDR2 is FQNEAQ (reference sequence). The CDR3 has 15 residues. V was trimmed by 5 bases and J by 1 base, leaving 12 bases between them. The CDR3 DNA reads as TGTGCCAGCAGCCCGCCTTGGACTTCCTACAATGAGCAGTTCTTC. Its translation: CASSPPWTSYNEQFF.

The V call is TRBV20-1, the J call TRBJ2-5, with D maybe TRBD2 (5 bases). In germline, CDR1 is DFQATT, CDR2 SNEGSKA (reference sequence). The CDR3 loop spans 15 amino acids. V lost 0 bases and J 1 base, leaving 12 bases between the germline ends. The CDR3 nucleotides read TGCAGTGCTAGAGATATGGACTCGCTCCAAGAGACCCAGTACTTC. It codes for CSARDMDSLQETQYF.

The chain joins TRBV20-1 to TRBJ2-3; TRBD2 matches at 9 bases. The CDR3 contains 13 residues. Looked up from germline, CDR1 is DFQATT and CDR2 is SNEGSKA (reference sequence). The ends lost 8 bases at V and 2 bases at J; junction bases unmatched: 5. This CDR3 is CSSKREDTDTQYF. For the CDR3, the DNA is TGCAGTTCGAAGCGGGAGGACACAGATACGCAGTATTTT.

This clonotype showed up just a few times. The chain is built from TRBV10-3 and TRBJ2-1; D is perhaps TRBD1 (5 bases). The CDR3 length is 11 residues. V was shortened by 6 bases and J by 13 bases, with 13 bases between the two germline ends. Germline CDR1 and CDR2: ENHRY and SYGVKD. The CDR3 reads CAISTQDTQFF. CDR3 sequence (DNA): TGTGCCATCAGCACCCAGGACACCCAGTTCTTC.

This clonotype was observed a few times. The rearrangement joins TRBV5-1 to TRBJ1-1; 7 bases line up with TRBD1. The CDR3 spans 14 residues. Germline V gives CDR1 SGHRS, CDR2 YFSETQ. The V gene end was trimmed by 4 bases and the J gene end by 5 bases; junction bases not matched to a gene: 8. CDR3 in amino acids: CASSHQGGGTEAFF. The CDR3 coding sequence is TGCGCCAGCAGCCACCAGGGGGGGGGGACTGAAGCTTTCTTT.

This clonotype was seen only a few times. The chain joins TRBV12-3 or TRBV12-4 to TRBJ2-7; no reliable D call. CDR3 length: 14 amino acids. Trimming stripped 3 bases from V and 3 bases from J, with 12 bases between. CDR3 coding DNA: TGTGCCAGCAGTTTCTCCTTACATGGCTACGAGCAGTACTTC. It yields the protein CASSFSLHGYEQYF.

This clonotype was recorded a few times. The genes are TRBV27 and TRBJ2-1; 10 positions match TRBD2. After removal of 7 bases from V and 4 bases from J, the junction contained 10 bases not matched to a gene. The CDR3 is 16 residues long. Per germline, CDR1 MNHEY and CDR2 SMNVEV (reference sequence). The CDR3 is CASTPLAGDLYNEQFF. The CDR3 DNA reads TGTGCCAGCACTCCCCTAGCGGGAGACCTATACAATGAGCAGTTCTTC.

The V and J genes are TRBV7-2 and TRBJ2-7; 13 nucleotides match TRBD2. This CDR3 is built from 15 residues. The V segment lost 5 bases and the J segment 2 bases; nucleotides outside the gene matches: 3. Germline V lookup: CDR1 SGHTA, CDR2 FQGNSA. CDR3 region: CASSGGLAGTYEQYF. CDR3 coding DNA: TGTGCCAGCAGCGGGGGACTAGCGGGGACCTACGAGCAGTACTTC. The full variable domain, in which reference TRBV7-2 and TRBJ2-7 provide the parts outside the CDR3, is GAGVSQSPSNKVTEKGKDVELRCDPISGHTALYWYRQSLGQGLEFLIYFQGNSAPDKSGLPSDRFSAERTGGSVSTLTIQRTQQEDSAVYLCASSGGLAGTYEQYFGPGTRLTVT.

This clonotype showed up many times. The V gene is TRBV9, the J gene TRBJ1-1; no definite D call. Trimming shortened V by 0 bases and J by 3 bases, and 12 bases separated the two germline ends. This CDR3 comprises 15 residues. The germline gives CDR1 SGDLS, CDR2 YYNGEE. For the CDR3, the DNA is TGTGCCAGCAGCGTAGACCCGACGGGGTACACTGAAGCTTTCTTT. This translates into CASSVDPTGYTEAFF. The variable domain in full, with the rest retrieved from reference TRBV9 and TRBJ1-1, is DSGVTQTPKHLITATGQRVTLRCSPRSGDLSVYWYQQSLDQGLQFLIQYYNGEERAKGNILERFSAQQFPDLHSELNLSSLELGDSALYFCASSVDPTGYTEAFFGQGTRLTVV.

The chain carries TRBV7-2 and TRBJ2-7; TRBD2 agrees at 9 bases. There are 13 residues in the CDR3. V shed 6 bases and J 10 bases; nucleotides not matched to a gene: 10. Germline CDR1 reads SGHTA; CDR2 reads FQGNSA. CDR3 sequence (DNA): TGTGCCAGCAGTTTTACCGGGACTAGCCCACAGTACTTC. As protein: CASSFTGTSPQYF. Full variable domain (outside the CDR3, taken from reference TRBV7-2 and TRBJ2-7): GAGVSQSPSNKVTEKGKDVELRCDPISGHTALYWYRQSLGQGLEFLIYFQGNSAPDKSGLPSDRFSAERTGGSVSTLTIQRTQQEDSAVYLCASSFTGTSPQYFGPGTRLTVT.

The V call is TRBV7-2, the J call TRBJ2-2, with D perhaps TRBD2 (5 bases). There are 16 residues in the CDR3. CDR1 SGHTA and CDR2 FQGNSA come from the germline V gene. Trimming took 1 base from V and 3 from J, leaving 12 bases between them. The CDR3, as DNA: TGTGCCAGCAGCTTAGAGACGAGGCGGGACACCGGGGAGCTGTTTTTT. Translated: CASSLETRRDTGELFF.

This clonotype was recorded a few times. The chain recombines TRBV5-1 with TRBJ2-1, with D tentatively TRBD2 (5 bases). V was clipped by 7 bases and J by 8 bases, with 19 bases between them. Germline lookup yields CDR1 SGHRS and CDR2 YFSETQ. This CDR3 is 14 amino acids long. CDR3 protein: CASGLDSTAHEQFF. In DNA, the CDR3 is TGCGCCAGCGGGTTGGACTCGACCGCCCATGAGCAGTTCTTC.

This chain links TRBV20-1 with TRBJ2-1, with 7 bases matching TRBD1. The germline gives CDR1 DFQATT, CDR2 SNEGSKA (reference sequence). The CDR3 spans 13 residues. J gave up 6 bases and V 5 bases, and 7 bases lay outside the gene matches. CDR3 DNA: TGCAGTGCTCGGGACAGCCTCGTCAATGAGCAGTTCTTC. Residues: CSARDSLVNEQFF.

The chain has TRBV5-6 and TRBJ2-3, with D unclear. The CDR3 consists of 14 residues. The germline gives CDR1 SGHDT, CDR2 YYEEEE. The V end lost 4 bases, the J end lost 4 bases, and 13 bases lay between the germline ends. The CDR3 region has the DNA TGTGCCAGCAGCCGACTCAGGAGCGCAGATACGCAGTATTTT. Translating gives CASSRLRSADTQYF.

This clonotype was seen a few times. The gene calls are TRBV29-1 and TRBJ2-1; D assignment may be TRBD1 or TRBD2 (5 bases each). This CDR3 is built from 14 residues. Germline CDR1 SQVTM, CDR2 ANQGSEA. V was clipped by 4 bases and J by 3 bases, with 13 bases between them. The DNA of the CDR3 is TGCAGCGTTGTGGGACCCCCCCTCTACAATGAGCAGTTCTTC. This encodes CSVVGPPLYNEQFF.

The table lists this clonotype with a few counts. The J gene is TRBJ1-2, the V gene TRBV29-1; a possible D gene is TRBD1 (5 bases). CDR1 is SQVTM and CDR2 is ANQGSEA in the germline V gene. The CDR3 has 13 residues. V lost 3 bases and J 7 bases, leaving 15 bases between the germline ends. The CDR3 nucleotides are TGCAGCGTTGACATAAGCCAGGGAGGTGGCTACACCTTC. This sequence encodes CSVDISQGGGYTF. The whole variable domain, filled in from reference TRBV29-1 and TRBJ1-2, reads SAVISQKPSRDICQRGTSLTIQCQVDSQVTMMFWYRQQPGQSLTLIATANQGSEATYESGFVIDKFPISRPNLTFSTLTVSNMSPEDSSIYLCSVDISQGGGYTFGSGTRLTVV.

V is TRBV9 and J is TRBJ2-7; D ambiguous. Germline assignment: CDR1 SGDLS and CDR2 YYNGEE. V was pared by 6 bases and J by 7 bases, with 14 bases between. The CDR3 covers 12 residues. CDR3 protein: CASTDDLGEQYF. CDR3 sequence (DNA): TGTGCCAGCACTGACGATTTGGGGGAGCAGTACTTC.

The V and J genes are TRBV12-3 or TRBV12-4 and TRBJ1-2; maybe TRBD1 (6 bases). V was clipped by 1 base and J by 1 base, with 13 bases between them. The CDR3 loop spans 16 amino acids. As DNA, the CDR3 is TGTGCCAGCAGTTTAGGGGGGCAGGGAGGTAACTATGGCTACACCTTC. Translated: CASSLGGQGGNYGYTF.

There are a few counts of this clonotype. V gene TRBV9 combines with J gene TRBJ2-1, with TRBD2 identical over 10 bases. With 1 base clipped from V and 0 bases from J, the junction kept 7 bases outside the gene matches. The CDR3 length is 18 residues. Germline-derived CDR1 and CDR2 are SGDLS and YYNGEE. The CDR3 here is CASSVRGVAGGSYNEQFF. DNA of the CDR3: TGTGCCAGCAGCGTAAGGGGGGTAGCGGGAGGCTCCTACAATGAGCAGTTCTTC.

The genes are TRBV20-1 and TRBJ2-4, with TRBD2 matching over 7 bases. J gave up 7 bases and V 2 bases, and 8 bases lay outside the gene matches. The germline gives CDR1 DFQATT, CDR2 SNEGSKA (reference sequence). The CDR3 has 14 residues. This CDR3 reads CSARKGLPGNIQYF. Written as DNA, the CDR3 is TGCAGTGCTAGAAAGGGACTACCCGGGAACATTCAGTACTTC.

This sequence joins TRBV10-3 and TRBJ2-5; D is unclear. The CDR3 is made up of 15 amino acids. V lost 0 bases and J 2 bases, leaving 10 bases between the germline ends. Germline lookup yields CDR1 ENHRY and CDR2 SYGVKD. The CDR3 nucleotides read TGTGCCATCAGTGAGTCGGCCGGCCGGCAAGAGACCCAGTACTTC. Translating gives CAISESAGRQETQYF.

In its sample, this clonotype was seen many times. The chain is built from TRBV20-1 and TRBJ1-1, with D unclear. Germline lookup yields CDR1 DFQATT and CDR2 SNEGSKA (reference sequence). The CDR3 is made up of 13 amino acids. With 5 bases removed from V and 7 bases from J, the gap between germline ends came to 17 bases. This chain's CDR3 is CSAPTRFYGEAFF. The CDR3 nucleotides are TGCAGTGCTCCCACAAGGTTTTACGGTGAAGCTTTCTTT.

The CDR3 bases are TGCAGTGCTAGGCAGGGTAGAGCGCCCCAGCATTTT. This translates into CSARQGRAPQHF. The chain employs TRBV20-1 and TRBJ1-5; D is perhaps TRBD1 (5 bases). Deletions cut 3 bases from V and 9 bases from J, with 12 bases between. This CDR3 comprises 12 residues. Looked up from germline, CDR1 is DFQATT and CDR2 is SNEGSKA (reference sequence).

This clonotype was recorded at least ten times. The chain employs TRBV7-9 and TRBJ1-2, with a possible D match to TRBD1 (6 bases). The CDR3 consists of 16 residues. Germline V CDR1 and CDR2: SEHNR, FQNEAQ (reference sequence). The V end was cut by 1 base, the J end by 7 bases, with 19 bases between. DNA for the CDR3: TGTGCCAGCAGCTTAGAAGGACAGAGCCCCTTCCTTGGCTACACCTTC. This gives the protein CASSLEGQSPFLGYTF.

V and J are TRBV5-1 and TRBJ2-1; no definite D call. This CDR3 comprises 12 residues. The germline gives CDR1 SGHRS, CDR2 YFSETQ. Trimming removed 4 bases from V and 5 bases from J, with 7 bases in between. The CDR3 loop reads CASSQYHNEQFF. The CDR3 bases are TGCGCCAGCAGCCAATATCACAATGAGCAGTTCTTC.